This TCR beta chain was sequenced for a study of shared clonotypes between healthy human individuals. The table lists this clone with a few counts. Donation came from healthy HIV-negative adults that had no recent acute infections or vaccinations. The table came from immunoSEQ multiplex PCR; TCRdb's copy has only in-frame clones and leaves some out. The sample lists approximately 2.5 million clones, around 90% seen once, with under 0.15% in the top ten. The source of this sequence is a man aged 18-30 years in good health. Sequenced material: naive CD4+ T cells sorted from blood. Noted subset: CD45RA+ positively selected.

The CDR3 loop reads CASSNGSHPPLHF. The DNA of the CDR3 is TGTGCCAGCAGCAACGGATCTCATCCACCCCTCCACTTT. The chain combines TRBV21-1 with TRBJ1-6. TRBV21-1 is reported as a pseudogene. The CDR3 sequence is 13 residues long.